This T cell receptor (beta chain) was observed in a study of graft-versus-host responses after intestinal transplantation. Assay used: immunoSEQ multiplex PCR; TCRdb lists only in-frame clones, some missing. The sample yields roughly 40,000 clones, approximately 95% seen once. Germline values: CDR1 SEHNR, CDR2 FQNEAQ (reference sequence). This CDR3 has 15 residues. V lost 1 base and J lost 5; bases outside the gene matches: 5. The sequencing here drew on PBMCs, taken almost 750 days after intestinal transplantation. The origin of this receptor is a human patient who received an intestinal transplant, so some T cells may come from the graft donor. The rearrangement joins TRBV7-9 to TRBJ1-5; 7 positions match TRBD1. The CDR3 DNA follows: TGTGCCAGCAGCTTAGTCGGACAGGACTATCAGCCCCAGCATTTT. This gives the protein CASSLVGQDYQPQHF.